The 30 T cell receptor beta chains in this list originate from one sample, sequenced in a study of T-cell memory formation after mild COVID-19. MiXCR was run by TCRdb on the 5' RACE reads, yielding one entry per CDR3 protein. The sample carries roughly 320,000 distinct CDR3 sequences, around 27% recorded once. Input material: PBMCs or a T cell subset sorted from them (not recorded which). The receptor source for this set is an adult woman who had mild COVID-19 (a few samples of this study predate the infection). Cell type and time point are not known.

The V call is TRBV6-5, the J call TRBJ1-5; TRBD1 matches 7 bases. The CDR3 runs to 15 residues. Germline assignment: CDR1 MNHEY and CDR2 SVGAGI. V gave up 6 bases and J gave up 7 bases; unmatched junction bases: 12. Here the CDR3 DNA reads TGTGCCAGCAGCCAGATTACAGGGGTGGGGCAGCCCCAGCATTTT. Protein sequence: CASSQITGVGQPQHF.

This chain joins TRBV7-9 and TRBJ2-7, with D tentatively TRBD1 (6 bases). V was trimmed by 1 base and J by 2 bases, leaving 9 bases between them. CDR3 length equals 14 residues. Germline-derived CDR1 and CDR2 are SEHNR and FQNEAQ (reference sequence). The CDR3 reads CASSLGQAPYEQYF. CDR3 nucleotides: TGTGCCAGCAGCTTAGGACAGGCCCCCTACGAGCAGTACTTC. The variable domain in full, with the rest retrieved from reference TRBV7-9 and TRBJ2-7, is DTGVSQNPRHKITKRGQNVTFRCDPISEHNRLYWYRQTLGQGPEFLTYFQNEAQLEKSRLLSDRFSAERPKGSFSTLEIQRTEQGDSAMYLCASSLGQAPYEQYFGPGTRLTVT.

The chain has TRBV5-1 and TRBJ2-1; 13 positions agree with TRBD2. Germline loops: CDR1 SGHRS, CDR2 YFSETQ. V lost 4 bases, J lost 8 bases, and 6 bases stayed unmatched. The CDR3 is 15 amino acids. This chain's CDR3 is CASSPGTSGTDEQFF. The CDR3 DNA sequence: TGCGCCAGCAGCCCCGGGACTAGCGGGACCGATGAGCAGTTCTTC.

The chain is built from TRBV20-1 and TRBJ2-1, with D perhaps TRBD1 or TRBD2 (5 bases each). With 5 bases removed from V and 0 bases from J, the gap between germline ends came to 17 bases. Germline loops: CDR1 DFQATT, CDR2 SNEGSKA (reference sequence). The CDR3 runs to 16 residues. In nucleotides, the CDR3 is TGCAGTGCTGACCGGGGCCACCTTAGCTCCTACAATGAGCAGTTCTTC. This encodes CSADRGHLSSYNEQFF.

DNA for the CDR3: TGTGCCAGCAGTTACTCTTGGTATTTGGGACAGGGGTTCTTCATGTTACTGTTTTTT. Protein sequence: CASSYSWYLGQGFFMLLFF. This sequence joins TRBV6-5 and TRBJ1-4; the match to TRBD1 covers 10 bases. V trimming: 0 bases; J trimming: 13 bases; junction bases outside the gene matches: 20. CDR3 length: 19 residues. Germline V CDR1 and CDR2: MNHEY, SVGAGI.

In this sample, this clonotype turned up a few times. This sequence joins TRBV29-1 and TRBJ1-1, with TRBD1 as a possible D gene (5 bases). V was shortened by 4 bases and J by 0 bases, with 9 bases between the two germline ends. The CDR3 spans 13 residues. In germline, CDR1 is SQVTM, CDR2 ANQGSEA. CDR3 residues: CSVATVMNTEAFF. Written as DNA, the CDR3 is TGCAGCGTTGCGACAGTAATGAACACTGAAGCTTTCTTT.

The rearrangement uses TRBV7-9 and TRBJ2-5; D could derive from TRBD1 or TRBD2 (5 bases each). V was cut by 6 bases and J by 4 bases, with 18 bases left in between. This CDR3 spans 15 amino acids. Germline V gene lookup returns CDR1 SEHNR and CDR2 FQNEAQ (reference sequence). The CDR3 loop is CASSSPGRKVETQYF. In nucleotides, the CDR3 is TGTGCCAGCAGTTCCCCGGGACGGAAGGTAGAGACCCAGTACTTC.

In its sample, this clonotype was seen a few times. The chain links TRBV28 to TRBJ1-1; D unclear. There are 13 residues in the CDR3. Germline V CDR1 and CDR2: MDHEN, SYDVKM. Deletions cut 6 bases from V and 4 bases from J, with 12 bases between. This chain's CDR3 is CASRRPSVTEAFF. CDR3 in DNA: TGTGCCAGCAGACGACCTAGCGTCACTGAAGCTTTCTTT.

This chain uses TRBV6-2 or TRBV6-3 with TRBJ2-5, with 7 bases fitting TRBD2. The germline gives CDR1 MNHEY, CDR2 SVGEGT. The V segment lost 2 bases and the J segment 2 bases; nucleotides outside the gene matches: 5. The CDR3 runs to 15 residues. CDR3 in DNA: TGTGCCAGCAGTTACGGGCGGGAGACTCAAGAGACCCAGTACTTC. Amino acids: CASSYGRETQETQYF.

This clonotype occurred a few times. CDR3 coding DNA: TGTGCCAGCAGGGCCGGGACAGGGGAGAACTATGGCTACACCTTC. It is translated as CASRAGTGENYGYTF. The chain uses TRBV5-6 and TRBJ1-2; 10 bases match TRBD1. Per germline, CDR1 SGHDT and CDR2 YYEEEE. J lost 2 bases, V lost 5 bases, and 6 bases had no gene match. The CDR3 has 15 amino acids. Based on the CDR3 plus reference TRBV5-6 and TRBJ1-2, the full variable domain is DAGVTQSPTHLIKTRGQQVTLRCSPKSGHDTVSWYQQALGQGPQFIFQYYEEEERQRGNFPDRFSGHQFPNYSSELNVNALLLGDSALYLCASRAGTGENYGYTFGSGTRLTVV.

V usage is TRBV11-2 and J usage is TRBJ2-3, with TRBD2 identical over 9 bases. Trimming at V came to 4 bases and at J to 6 bases, leaving 8 bases not matched to a gene. The CDR3 covers 15 residues. CDR1 is SGHAT, CDR2 FQNNGV, per germline. The DNA of the CDR3 is TGTGCCAGCAGCTCCCGACTAGCGGACGGGGATACGCAGTATTTT. Translation gives CASSSRLADGDTQYF.

The V call is TRBV12-3 or TRBV12-4, the J call TRBJ1-5; D gene uncertain. The CDR3 consists of 13 residues. The V gene lost 6 bases and the J gene lost 4 bases, with 10 bases spanning the gap. The CDR3, as DNA: TGTGCCAGCAGCATACAACGGAATCAGCCCCAGCATTTT. Translating gives CASSIQRNQPQHF.

The CDR3 region has the DNA TGTGCCAGCAGCTTAGGGGCTCTAGCGGGGGGCTCCTACAATGAGCAGTTCTTC. Protein product: CASSLGALAGGSYNEQFF. V is TRBV7-9 and J is TRBJ2-1; 11 bases align to TRBD2. This CDR3 has 18 amino acids. Germline V CDR1 and CDR2: SEHNR, FQNEAQ (reference sequence). With 1 base clipped from V and 0 bases from J, the junction kept 5 bases outside the gene matches. The variable domain in full, completed from reference TRBV7-9 and TRBJ2-1, reads DTGVSQNPRHKITKRGQNVTFRCDPISEHNRLYWYRQTLGQGPEFLTYFQNEAQLEKSRLLSDRFSAERPKGSFSTLEIQRTEQGDSAMYLCASSLGALAGGSYNEQFFGPGTRLTVL.

This chain links TRBV29-1 with TRBJ2-2; 10 bases match TRBD1. After removal of 4 bases from V and 5 bases from J, the junction contained 4 bases not matched to a gene. CDR1 is SQVTM, CDR2 ANQGSEA, per germline. CDR3 length equals 14 residues. This CDR3 reads CSVVGTGVTGELFF. The CDR3 nucleotides read TGCAGCGTTGTTGGGACAGGGGTAACCGGGGAGCTGTTTTTT.

The V call is TRBV11-3, the J call TRBJ2-4; 9 bases match TRBD1. Germline V gene data show CDR1 as SGHNT and CDR2 as YENEEA. The V gene end was trimmed by 4 bases and the J gene end by 0 bases; junction bases not matched to a gene: 4. The CDR3 length is 16 residues. The CDR3 bases are TGTGCCAGCAGCTCAGGGACAGGGTTAGCCAAAAACATTCAGTACTTC. Protein: CASSSGTGLAKNIQYF.

The V call is TRBV20-1, the J call TRBJ2-7; no reliable D call. V was trimmed by 0 bases and J by 2 bases, leaving 14 bases between them. Germline CDR1 reads DFQATT; CDR2 reads SNEGSKA (reference sequence). The CDR3 runs 15 residues. The CDR3 sequence: CSARDVVGPAYEQYF. The CDR3, as DNA: TGCAGTGCTAGAGATGTAGTAGGGCCCGCCTACGAGCAGTACTTC.

This rearrangement joins TRBV19 to TRBJ2-1, with D possibly matching TRBD2 (5 bases). V lost 6 bases and J lost 0, with 9 bases in between. The CDR3 is 14 residues long. In germline, CDR1 is LNHDA, CDR2 SQIVND (reference sequence). CDR3 in amino acids: CASRSGSSYNEQFF. The CDR3 DNA follows: TGTGCCAGTAGGTCGGGAAGCTCCTACAATGAGCAGTTCTTC.

The genes are TRBV12-3 or TRBV12-4 and TRBJ2-1; 7 bases fit TRBD2. Unmatched junction bases numbered 6, after V lost 10 bases and J lost 0 bases. The CDR3 has 14 residues. The CDR3 loop is CATDRTSSYNEQFF. In DNA, the CDR3 is TGTGCCACAGACCGGACTAGCTCCTACAATGAGCAGTTCTTC.

This clonotype has just a few counts. The CDR3 loop is CASSQVKGAYEQYF. CDR3 nucleotide sequence: TGCGCCAGCAGCCAAGTCAAGGGGGCCTACGAGCAGTACTTC. The rearrangement joins TRBV4-1 to TRBJ2-7, with D perhaps matching TRBD1 (6 bases). The CDR3 has 14 amino acids. The V gene's germline CDR1 is MGHRA and CDR2 YSYEKL. V was trimmed by 1 base and J by 2 bases, leaving 9 bases between them.

The chain is built from TRBV2 and TRBJ2-1; D possibly matches TRBD1 or TRBD2 (5 bases each). Trimming shortened V by 8 bases and J by 8 bases, and 19 bases separated the two germline ends. Germline V gene data show CDR1 as SNHLY and CDR2 as FYNNEI. CDR3 length: 14 amino acids. The CDR3 DNA reads TGTGCCAGCGGGGCGACTAAAGGCCTCGATGAGCAGTTCTTC. It is translated as CASGATKGLDEQFF.

The rearrangement links TRBV20-1 to TRBJ2-7, with TRBD2 identical over 13 bases. The CDR3 runs to 13 residues. Trimming at V came to 6 bases and at J to 6 bases, leaving 5 bases not matched to a gene. From germline, CDR1 is DFQATT and CDR2 SNEGSKA (reference sequence). Here the CDR3 DNA reads TGCAGTGCCCGACTAGCGGGAGGTTTCGAGCAGTACTTC. Protein sequence: CSARLAGGFEQYF.

The chain combines TRBV4-1 with TRBJ1-2, with D possibly matching TRBD1 (5 bases). The V and J ends lost 5 bases and 4 bases respectively, with 14 bases between them. The CDR3 loop spans 14 amino acids. Germline V gene lookup returns CDR1 MGHRA and CDR2 YSYEKL. The CDR3 sequence is CASSLPGRSYGYTF. The CDR3 DNA sequence: TGCGCCAGCAGCTTGCCGGGACGGTCCTATGGCTACACCTTC.

The genes are TRBV5-1 and TRBJ2-7, with a possible D match to TRBD2 (5 bases). Trimming shortened V by 0 bases and J by 5 bases, and 9 bases separated the two germline ends. Germline V gene sequence: CDR1 SGHRS, CDR2 YFSETQ. The CDR3 has 13 residues. In DNA, the CDR3 is TGCGCCAGCAGCTTGGATGCGGGCGACGAGCAGTACTTC. Its translation is CASSLDAGDEQYF.

This chain uses TRBV19 with TRBJ1-6, with D possibly matching TRBD1 (5 bases). The CDR3 extends over 13 amino acids. Germline V lookup: CDR1 LNHDA, CDR2 SQIVND (reference sequence). V dropped 11 bases and J dropped 5 bases, with 13 bases sitting between them. As DNA, the CDR3 is TGTGCCTCGGGGCTTCTCGATAATTCACCCCTCCACTTT. It is translated as CASGLLDNSPLHF.

The genes are TRBV4-1 and TRBJ1-1, with 9 positions matching TRBD1. From germline, CDR1 is MGHRA and CDR2 YSYEKL. V shed 1 base, J shed 6 bases, and the junction held 6 bases outside the gene matches. The CDR3 loop spans 15 amino acids. CDR3 loop: CASSQAGTGKPEAFF. CDR3 sequence (DNA): TGCGCCAGCAGCCAAGCCGGGACAGGGAAACCTGAAGCTTTCTTT.

V and J are TRBV7-2 and TRBJ1-1; 8 nucleotides line up with TRBD1. Germline trimming cut 5 bases from V and 0 bases from J; bases unmatched to any gene: 14. This CDR3 has 18 amino acids. Germline CDR1 and CDR2: SGHTA and FQGNSA. CDR3 protein: CASSRRTGLSHMNTEAFF. The CDR3 DNA reads TGTGCCAGCAGCCGCCGGACAGGGCTGAGCCACATGAACACTGAAGCTTTCTTT. The entire variable domain, with the rest obtained from reference TRBV7-2 and TRBJ1-1, is as follows: GAGVSQSPSNKVTEKGKDVELRCDPISGHTALYWYRQSLGQGLEFLIYFQGNSAPDKSGLPSDRFSAERTGGSVSTLTIQRTQQEDSAVYLCASSRRTGLSHMNTEAFFGQGTRLTVV.

J is TRBJ2-2 and V is TRBV4-1; D gene ambiguous. The germline gives CDR1 MGHRA, CDR2 YSYEKL. CDR3 size: 14 residues. The V end was cut by 0 bases, the J end by 6 bases, with 8 bases between. CDR3 coding DNA: TGCGCCAGCAGCCAAGAGCGTGGGGCCGGGGAGCTGTTTTTT. It codes for CASSQERGAGELFF.

The chain employs TRBV4-3 and TRBJ2-7; no reliable D call. Germline lookup yields CDR1 LGHNA and CDR2 YSLEER. The CDR3 totals 15 residues. Trimming cost V 0 bases and J 7 bases, with 16 bases left between them. The CDR3 nucleotides are TGCGCCAGCAGCCAAGATCCAGTAAGGGTGGAGGAGCAGTACTTC. It is translated as CASSQDPVRVEEQYF.

This clonotype was observed a few times. V usage is TRBV5-1 and J usage is TRBJ2-7; D is perhaps TRBD1 (5 bases). This CDR3 is 16 amino acids long. Trimming took off 4 bases at V and 5 bases at J, with 22 bases between the two ends. The germline CDR1 and CDR2 sequences are SGHRS and YFSETQ. DNA for the CDR3: TGCGCCAGCAGCCAACAAAAGTGGACAAACAAGGACGAGCAGTACTTC. This encodes CASSQQKWTNKDEQYF. Combining the CDR3 with reference TRBV5-1 and TRBJ2-7 gives the whole variable domain KAGVTQTPRYLIKTRGQQVTLSCSPISGHRSVSWYQQTPGQGLQFLFEYFSETQRNKGNFPGRFSGRQFSNSRSEMNVSTLELGDSALYLCASSQQKWTNKDEQYFGPGTRLTVT.

The chain uses TRBV12-3 or TRBV12-4 and TRBJ2-3, with TRBD1 as a possible D gene (5 bases). The V end lost 5 bases, the J end lost 2 bases, and 14 bases lay between the germline ends. The CDR3 has 15 residues. The CDR3 is CASSPLVGPTDTQYF. Written as DNA, the CDR3 is TGTGCCAGCAGTCCGCTAGTGGGGCCCACAGATACGCAGTATTTT.